One and the same sample provided the 6 T cell receptor beta chains below, sequenced in a study of blood T cell repertoires in COVID-19. TCRdb's table, derived via immunoSEQ multiplex PCR, lists solely in-frame clones and lacks some. Found here are around 39,000 clones, more than 65% of them singletons; the top ten hold about 29%. The sequenced sample was peripheral blood. The origin of the receptors is an elderly man with active or convalescent COVID-19.

This clone was picked up a small number of times. The V call is TRBV19, the J call TRBJ2-4, with D possibly being TRBD2 (5 bases). This CDR3 has 14 amino acids. Per germline, CDR1 LNHDA and CDR2 SQIVND (reference sequence). V was clipped by 0 bases and J by 9 bases, with 12 bases between them. The chain's CDR3 is CASSIDSPGSIQYF. DNA for the CDR3: TGTGCCAGTAGTATAGATTCGCCTGGGAGCATTCAGTACTTC.

The chain couples TRBV27 to TRBJ1-6; D is uncertain. V lost 6 bases to trimming and J lost 0 bases, with 12 bases between them. Germline CDR1 reads MNHEY; CDR2 reads SMNVEV (reference sequence). The CDR3 extends over 16 amino acids. CDR3 nucleotides: TGTGCCAGCAGGCAAAATAGAGACTCCTATAATTCACCCCTCCACTTT. It yields the protein CASRQNRDSYNSPLHF.

V and J are TRBV6-5 and TRBJ2-2; D might be TRBD2 (5 bases). The CDR3 loop spans 14 amino acids. V was trimmed by 6 bases and J by 0 bases, leaving 8 bases between them. CDR1 is MNHEY, CDR2 SVGAGI, per germline. The CDR3 reads CASRRAANTGELFF. Written as DNA, the CDR3 is TGTGCCAGCAGGAGAGCGGCGAACACCGGGGAGCTGTTTTTT.

This chain links TRBV18 with TRBJ2-2; 8 bases match TRBD1. CDR3 length: 21 amino acids. CDR1 is KGHSH and CDR2 is LQKENI in the germline V gene. With V trimmed by 1 base and J by 0 bases, 16 bases remained unmatched. The CDR3, as DNA: TGTGCCAGCTCACCACGGCGTACGACGTGGGGACAGGCAACGAACACCGGGGAGCTGTTTTTT. Residues: CASSPRRTTWGQATNTGELFF.

This chain links TRBV7-6 with TRBJ2-3; 7 bases agree with TRBD2. From germline, CDR1 is SGHVS and CDR2 FNYEAQ. The CDR3 length is 15 residues. V was clipped by 3 bases and J by 3 bases; unmatched bases: 6. The CDR3 DNA reads as TGTGCCAGCAGCTTCTCCGGACTAGTTACAGATACGCAGTATTTT. It yields the protein CASSFSGLVTDTQYF.

The chain joins TRBV3-1 (or the pseudogene TRBV3-2) to TRBJ2-5; D remains unclear. V lost 0 bases, J lost 2 bases, and 7 bases lay in between. Germline V CDR1 and CDR2: LGHDT, YNNKEL (reference sequence). The CDR3 spans 14 residues. The CDR3 is CASSQDQRQETQYF. CDR3 nucleotides: TGTGCCAGCAGCCAAGATCAGAGGCAAGAGACCCAGTACTTC.